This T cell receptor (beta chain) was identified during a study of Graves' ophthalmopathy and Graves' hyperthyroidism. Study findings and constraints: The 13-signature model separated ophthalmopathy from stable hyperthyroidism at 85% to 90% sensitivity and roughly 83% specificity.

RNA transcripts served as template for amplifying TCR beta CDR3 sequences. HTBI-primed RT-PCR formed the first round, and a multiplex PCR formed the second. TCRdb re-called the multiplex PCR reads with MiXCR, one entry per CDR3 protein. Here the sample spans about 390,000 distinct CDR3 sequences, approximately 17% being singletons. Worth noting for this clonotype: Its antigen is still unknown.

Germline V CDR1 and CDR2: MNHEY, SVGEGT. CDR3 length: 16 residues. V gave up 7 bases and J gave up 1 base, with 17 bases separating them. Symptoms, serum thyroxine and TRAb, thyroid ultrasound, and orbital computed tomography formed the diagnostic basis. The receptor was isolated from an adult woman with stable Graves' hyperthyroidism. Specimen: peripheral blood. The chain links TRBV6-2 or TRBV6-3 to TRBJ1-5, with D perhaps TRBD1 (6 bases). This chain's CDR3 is CASTALTGQSNQPQHF. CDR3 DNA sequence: TGTGCCAGCACGGCCCTTACGGGACAAAGCAATCAGCCCCAGCATTTT.